A single sample gave rise to the 14 T cell receptor beta chains below, sequenced in a study of glioma-infiltrating T cells after dendritic cell vaccination. Here immunoSEQ multiplex PCR was the method, and the copy in TCRdb shows in-frame clones only, minus some. This table holds roughly 52,000 clones, 85% found once. Sequencing was performed on blood, taken before dendritic cell vaccination. Source of these receptors: a human donor with glioblastoma.

The chain is built from TRBV7-2 and TRBJ1-5, with a possible D match to TRBD1 (5 bases). Trimming left V 0 bases short and J 6 bases short, with 12 bases between. CDR3 size: 15 residues. The germline gives CDR1 SGHTA, CDR2 FQGNSA. CDR3 sequence reads: CASSLAVTEAQPQHF. CDR3 DNA sequence: TGTGCCAGCAGCTTAGCAGTGACAGAAGCTCAGCCCCAGCATTTT.

V is TRBV9 and J is TRBJ2-3; 11 nucleotides align to TRBD2. Per the germline V gene, CDR1 is SGDLS and CDR2 is YYNGEE. V was pared by 3 bases and J by 0 bases, with 6 bases of the junction left unmatched. This CDR3 has 17 residues. The CDR3 coding sequence is TGTGCCAGCAGCGGACACGGACTAGCGGGTAGCACAGATACGCAGTATTTT. The encoded protein is CASSGHGLAGSTDTQYF.

The chain carries TRBV5-1 and TRBJ1-2; 10 nucleotides align to TRBD1. The CDR3 runs to 14 residues. CDR1 is SGHRS and CDR2 is YFSETQ in the germline V gene. The junction had 5 bases not matched to a gene; V was cut back by 2 bases and J by 7 bases. The CDR3 loop is CASSLTGQGSGYTF. The DNA of the CDR3 is TGCGCCAGCAGCTTAACGGGACAGGGGAGTGGCTACACCTTC.

The count of this clone is one. The chain combines TRBV6-5 with TRBJ2-5; 7 bases fit TRBD1. Losses at the gene ends were 6 bases for V and 11 bases for J; bases not matched to a gene: 12. This CDR3 region has 13 residues. The germline gives CDR1 MNHEY, CDR2 SVGAGI. The CDR3 sequence is CASRVDRVSKQYF. The CDR3 bases are TGTGCCAGCAGAGTAGACAGGGTTAGCAAGCAGTACTTC.

The chain has TRBV6-5 and TRBJ1-5, with TRBD1 matching over 9 bases. Trimming at V came to 10 bases and at J to 2 bases, leaving 3 bases not matched to a gene. This CDR3 has 13 amino acids. Germline CDR1 reads MNHEY; CDR2 reads SVGAGI. The DNA for the CDR3 is TGTGCCACCCGGGACAGGGGCAATCAGCCCCAGCATTTT. This gives the protein CATRDRGNQPQHF.

This chain's CDR3 is CASSQLVASTDTQYF. The CDR3 nucleotides read TGCGCCAGCAGCCAACTGGTAGCGAGCACAGATACGCAGTATTTT. The rearrangement uses TRBV4-3 and TRBJ2-3; TRBD2 might be the D (5 bases). Trimming left V 2 bases short and J 0 bases short, with 9 bases between. The CDR3 runs 15 residues. Germline V gene sequence: CDR1 LGHNA, CDR2 YSLEER.

The rearrangement links TRBV25-1 to TRBJ2-1; a weak D match, TRBD1 (6 bases). The CDR3 covers 18 residues. In germline, CDR1 is MGHDK, CDR2 SYGVNS. Between the trimmed V and J ends, which lost 0 bases and 2 bases, there was a span of 17 bases. CDR3 amino acids: CASSEYGIRDTTYNEQFF. CDR3 bases: TGTGCCAGCAGTGAATACGGAATCCGGGACACCACCTACAATGAGCAGTTCTTC.

V gene TRBV10-3 combines with J gene TRBJ1-1; tentatively, D is TRBD1 (5 bases). The V and J ends lost 8 bases and 1 base respectively, with 11 bases between them. CDR3 length: 13 residues. Germline V gene data show CDR1 as ENHRY and CDR2 as SYGVKD. The CDR3, as DNA: TGTGCCATCCAGCCAGACAGGAACACTGAAGCTTTCTTT. This translates into CAIQPDRNTEAFF.

This clone showed up just once. The genes are TRBV4-2 and TRBJ2-7, with TRBD1 identical over 11 bases. There are 16 residues in the CDR3. CDR1 LGHNA and CDR2 YNFKEQ come from the germline V gene. With 2 bases clipped from V and 3 bases from J, the junction kept 6 bases outside the gene matches. CDR3 DNA sequence: TGTGCCAGCAGCCAACGGGGGGACAGGGGGAACTACGAGCAGTACTTC. Translated: CASSQRGDRGNYEQYF.

The gene calls are TRBV5-1 and TRBJ1-2; D is uncertain. V lost 4 bases to trimming and J lost 8 bases, with 15 bases between them. The CDR3 loop spans 13 amino acids. Germline lookup yields CDR1 SGHRS and CDR2 YFSETQ. CDR3 sequence (DNA): TGCGCCAGCAGCCGAGGGCCGACTGAAGGCTACACCTTC. The encoded protein is CASSRGPTEGYTF.

The gene calls are TRBV11-2 and TRBJ2-7; D might be TRBD1 (6 bases). Deletions cut 4 bases from V and 3 bases from J, with 10 bases between. CDR1 is SGHAT and CDR2 is FQNNGV in the germline V gene. CDR3 length: 13 amino acids. The CDR3 DNA sequence: TGTGCCAGCAGCTCGGACAGTTACTACGAGCAGTACTTC. Its protein is CASSSDSYYEQYF.

The rearrangement uses TRBV5-4 and TRBJ2-5; D is uncertain. Trimming took off 1 base at V and 2 bases at J, with 6 bases between the two ends. The CDR3 covers 13 residues. CDR1 SGHNT and CDR2 YYREEE come from the germline V gene (reference sequence). DNA of the CDR3: TGTGCCAGCAGCTTGCCAGGTCAAGAGACCCAGTACTTC. It encodes CASSLPGQETQYF.

This chain links TRBV5-1 with TRBJ2-1; 9 nucleotides line up with TRBD2. This CDR3 comprises 15 residues. V dropped 6 bases and J dropped 2; count of bases not matched to a gene: 6. CDR1 is SGHRS and CDR2 is YFSETQ in the germline V gene. The CDR3 nucleotides are TGCGCCAGCACAGCATTAGCGGGGGCCTACAATGAGCAGTTCTTC. Protein: CASTALAGAYNEQFF.

The V and J genes are TRBV4-1 and TRBJ2-5; the D gene is possibly TRBD1 (6 bases). CDR3 length: 16 residues. Germline-derived CDR1 and CDR2 are MGHRA and YSYEKL. V was cut by 4 bases and J by 1 base, with 16 bases left in between. The DNA of the CDR3 is TGCGCCAGCAGCCTTATGGGGCCGACAGGCCAAGAGACCCAGTACTTC. This gives the protein CASSLMGPTGQETQYF.